This is a list of T cell receptor beta chains from one sample in a study of graft-versus-host responses after intestinal transplantation. Profiled with immunoSEQ multiplex PCR; TCRdb holds only in-frame clones, not every one. Of approximately 70,000 clones in the sample, about 87% were seen once. For these receptors, no antigen is known. The source material was unstimulated CD4+ T cells sorted from spleen or lymph node cells, sampled before transplant. Receptors were obtained from a human donor who was the organ donor for an intestinal transplant. CDR3s include the opening cysteine and the closing phenylalanine or tryptophan. Each record gives: V gene, D gene, clone size, J gene, CDR3 protein, CDR3 DNA. A D gene is named only where the DNA matches it firmly. Clone size, where shown, is once, few, many, or a class for clones that have expanded.

>TRBV5-6|TRBD1|NA|TRBJ1-3
CASSPGGTGVGGNTIYF
TGTGCCAGCAGCCCCGGCGGGACAGGGGTCGGCGGAAACACCATATATTTT
>TRBV2|NA|NA|TRBJ2-5
CASRTDQGPETQYF
TGTGCCAGCAGAACCGACCAGGGCCCGGAGACCCAGTACTTC
>TRBV14|TRBD1|NA|TRBJ1-2
CASSHLQGNYGYTF
TGTGCCAGCAGCCACCTACAGGGGAACTATGGCTACACCTTC
>TRBV7-9|NA|NA|TRBJ1-2
CASSLGGVNYGYTF
TGTGCCAGCAGCTTAGGTGGAGTAAACTATGGCTACACCTTC
>TRBV28|NA|NA|TRBJ2-1
CASVVGADNEQFF
TGTGCCAGCGTCGTGGGGGCCGATAATGAGCAGTTCTTC
>TRBV5-1|TRBD1|NA|TRBJ1-1
CASSLATTTGQGSNTEAFF
TGCGCCAGCAGCTTGGCCACCACAACCGGACAGGGCTCGAACACTGAAGCTTTCTTT
>TRBV7-2|TRBD2|NA|TRBJ2-3
CASSPKSGGGVTDTQYF
TGTGCCAGCAGCCCGAAGTCGGGCGGGGGGGTCACAGATACGCAGTATTTT
>TRBV7-6|TRBD2|NA|TRBJ2-5
CASSPRLAQQETQYF
TGTGCCAGCAGCCCGCGACTAGCACAGCAAGAGACCCAGTACTTC
>TRBV7-2|TRBD1|NA|TRBJ1-1
CASSPDRAYEAFF
TGTGCCAGCAGCCCGGACAGGGCCTATGAAGCTTTCTTT
>TRBV6-4|NA|NA|TRBJ1-6
CAPRRIRQAPNSPLHF
TGTGCCCCACGGAGGATCCGACAGGCCCCGAATTCACCCCTCCACTTT
>TRBV18|TRBD2|NA|TRBJ2-3
CASSPFGGGIGTDTQYF
TGTGCCAGCTCACCCTTCGGGGGGGGAATCGGTACAGATACGCAGTATTTT
>TRBV7-2|NA|NA|TRBJ1-2
CASSLERNNYGYTF
TGTGCCAGCAGCTTAGAGCGCAATAACTATGGCTACACCTTC
>TRBV28|TRBD1|once|TRBJ1-4
CASRQGQGAEKLFF
TGTGCCAGCAGGCAGGGACAGGGGGCCGAAAAACTGTTTTTT
>TRBV4-3|NA|NA|TRBJ1-2
CASSQDTGYGYTF
TGCGCCAGCAGCCAAGATACAGGGTATGGCTACACCTTC
>TRBV5-1|TRBD2|NA|TRBJ2-1
CASLGSGGAYNEQFF
TGCGCCAGCTTGGGTAGCGGGGGGGCCTACAATGAGCAGTTCTTC
>TRBV9|NA|NA|TRBJ2-5
CASSNMAGGETQYF
TGTGCCAGCAGCAATATGGCTGGTGGAGAGACCCAGTACTTC
>TRBV5-1|TRBD1|once|TRBJ2-4
CASSLGQGENIQYF
TGCGCCAGCAGCTTGGGACAGGGGGAAAACATTCAGTACTTC
>TRBV2|NA|NA|TRBJ2-2
CASSVIRGNTGELFF
TGTGCCAGCAGTGTGATAAGAGGGAACACCGGGGAGCTGTTTTTT
>TRBV7-3|TRBD1|few|TRBJ1-3
CASSFPSGTGGKGNTIYF
TGTGCCAGCAGCTTCCCATCCGGGACAGGGGGTAAGGGAAACACCATATATTTT
>TRBV2|NA|NA|TRBJ1-3
CASTRVRGSGNTIYF
TGTGCCAGCACCCGGGTGAGAGGCTCTGGAAACACCATATATTTT
>TRBV28|NA|NA|TRBJ2-1
CASSRDINEQFF
TGTGCCAGCAGTCGGGACATCAATGAGCAGTTCTTC
>TRBV7-6|TRBD2|NA|TRBJ2-2
CASSIAGLANTGELFF
TGTGCCAGTAGTATAGCGGGCCTCGCGAACACCGGGGAGCTGTTTTTT
>TRBV12-5|NA|NA|TRBJ1-2
CASGLLRLQGYTF
TGTGCTAGTGGCCTACTGCGCTTACAGGGCTACACCTTC
>TRBV15|TRBD2|NA|TRBJ2-5
CATSRDLAGGRETQYF
TGTGCCACCAGCAGAGATCTAGCGGGGGGTCGAGAGACCCAGTACTTC
>TRBV10-3|TRBD2|NA|TRBJ2-3
CAISELAGGQDTQYF
TGTGCCATCAGTGAATTGGCGGGGGGGCAGGATACGCAGTATTTT
>TRBV25-1|NA|NA|TRBJ1-4
CASSEGAGALNEKLFF
TGTGCCAGCAGTGAGGGGGCTGGGGCGCTTAATGAAAAACTGTTTTTT
>TRBV28|NA|NA|TRBJ1-5
CASSVLLAGGNQPQHF
TGTGCCAGCAGTGTCCTGTTGGCGGGGGGCAATCAGCCCCAGCATTTT
>TRBV11-2|TRBD2|NA|TRBJ2-3
CASSLAAGGVVGTQYF
TGTGCCAGCAGCTTAGCGGCGGGGGGCGTGGTTGGTACGCAGTATTTT
>TRBV28|TRBD1|NA|TRBJ2-3
CASSSTGGGDTQYF
TGTGCCAGCAGTTCAACAGGGGGCGGAGATACGCAGTATTTT
>TRBV6-4|NA|NA|TRBJ2-3
CASSGSGSSTDTQYF
TGTGCCAGCAGTGGTTCAGGGTCTAGCACAGATACGCAGTATTTT
>TRBV10-1|TRBD1|NA|TRBJ1-5
CATGTAGQPQHF
TGCGCCACCGGGACAGCTGGACAGCCCCAGCATTTT
>TRBV6-6|NA|NA|TRBJ2-5
CASSLRPGNQETQYF
TGTGCCAGCAGCCTACGGCCGGGAAATCAAGAGACCCAGTACTTC
>TRBV4-1|NA|NA|TRBJ1-2
CASSQAPRGENYGYTF
TGCGCCAGCAGCCAAGCTCCTCGGGGGGAGAACTATGGCTACACCTTC
>TRBV5-1|NA|NA|TRBJ2-3
CASNSFSGSTDTQYF
TGCGCCAGCAATTCATTTTCAGGGAGCACAGATACGCAGTATTTT
>TRBV25-1|NA|NA|TRBJ1-1
CASSVRGFAEAFF
TGTGCCAGCAGTGTACGGGGGTTCGCTGAAGCTTTCTTT
>TRBV14|NA|NA|TRBJ1-2
CASSQDFSYGYTF
TGTGCCAGCAGCCAAGATTTCAGCTATGGCTACACCTTC
>TRBV28|NA|NA|TRBJ1-5
CASSYREGYPQPQHF
TGTGCCAGCAGTTATCGGGAGGGGTACCCCCAGCCCCAGCATTTT
>TRBV7-2|TRBD1|NA|TRBJ1-5
CASSLVGTGGNQPQHF
TGTGCCAGCAGCCTTGTTGGGACAGGGGGCAATCAGCCCCAGCATTTT
>TRBV30|NA|NA|TRBJ1-2
CAWSPQALGYTF
TGTGCCTGGAGTCCCCAGGCCCTGGGCTACACCTTC
>TRBV5-8|NA|once|TRBJ1-5
CASRSGQSTYSNQPQHF
TGTGCCAGCAGAAGCGGACAGTCCACGTATAGCAATCAGCCCCAGCATTTT
>TRBV4-2|TRBD1|NA|TRBJ1-6
CASSQEGGGQGFGSYNSPLHF
TGTGCCAGCAGCCAAGAGGGCGGGGGACAGGGGTTCGGATCCTATAATTCACCCCTCCACTTT
>TRBV28|NA|once|TRBJ2-3
CASSSPGDTQYF
TGTGCCAGCAGTTCACCGGGGGATACGCAGTATTTT
>TRBV29-1|TRBD1|NA|TRBJ1-1
CSVDTGGTEAFF
TGCAGCGTTGATACAGGGGGAACTGAAGCTTTCTTT
>TRBV5-1|NA|NA|TRBJ2-3
CASSSQNTDTQYF
TGCGCCAGCAGCTCCCAGAACACAGATACGCAGTATTTT
>TRBV19|TRBD1|NA|TRBJ1-1
CASSGDRGRHTEAFF
TGTGCCAGTAGTGGGGACAGGGGGCGTCACACTGAAGCTTTCTTT
>TRBV6-5|NA|NA|TRBJ1-2
CASSYSRGLRNEGYTF
TGTGCCAGCAGTTACTCGAGGGGACTCCGAAACGAGGGCTACACCTTC
>TRBV30|NA|NA|TRBJ1-1
CASRRAWNTEAFF
TGTGCCTCCCGGAGGGCCTGGAACACTGAAGCTTTCTTT